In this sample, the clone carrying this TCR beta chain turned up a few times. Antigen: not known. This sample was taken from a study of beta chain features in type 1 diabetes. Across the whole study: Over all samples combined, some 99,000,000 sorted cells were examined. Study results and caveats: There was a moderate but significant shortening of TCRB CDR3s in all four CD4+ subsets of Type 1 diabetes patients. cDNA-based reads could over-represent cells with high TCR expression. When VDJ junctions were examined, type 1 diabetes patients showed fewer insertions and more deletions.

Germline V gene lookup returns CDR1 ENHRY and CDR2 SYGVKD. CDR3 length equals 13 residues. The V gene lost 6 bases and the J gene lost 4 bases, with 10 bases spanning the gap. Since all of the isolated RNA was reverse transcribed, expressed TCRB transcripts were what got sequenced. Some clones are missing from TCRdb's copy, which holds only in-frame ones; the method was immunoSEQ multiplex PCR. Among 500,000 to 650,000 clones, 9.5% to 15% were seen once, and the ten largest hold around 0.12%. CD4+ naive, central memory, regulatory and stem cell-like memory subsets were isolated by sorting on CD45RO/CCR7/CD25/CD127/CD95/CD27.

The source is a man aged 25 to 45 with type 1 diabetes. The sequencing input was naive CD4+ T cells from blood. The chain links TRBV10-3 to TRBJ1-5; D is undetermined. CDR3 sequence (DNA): TGTGCCATCAGGGGGAGTCTGAATCAGCCCCAGCATTTT. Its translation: CAIRGSLNQPQHF.